The clone carrying this T cell receptor (beta chain) was observed at least ten times. Germline lookup yields CDR1 SGHAT and CDR2 FQNNGV. This CDR3 region has 15 residues. V gave up 1 base and J gave up 0 bases, with 10 bases separating them. Reasons for excluding patients were uncontrolled infection, other autoimmune disease, pregnancy or lactation. This sample is drawn from a study of T cells in Graves' hyperthyroidism and ophthalmopathy. For the study at large: Peripheral blood was taken when the disease was first diagnosed, before any treatment began.

RNA transcripts yielded amplified TCR beta CDR3 regions. HTBI primers were employed in a first-round RT-PCR of the TCR CDR3. TCRdb reprocessed the multiplex PCR reads via MiXCR and lists one record per CDR3 protein. The profile shows 500,000 to 600,000 distinct CDR3 sequences, 15% to 20% of them singletons. The sequence was collected from a woman aged 18-30 years with Graves' hyperthyroidism. The chain couples TRBV11-2 to TRBJ2-7; a weak D match, TRBD2 (6 bases). Sequencing was done on a sample of blood. CDR3 amino acids: CASSLVFGGSYEQYF. CDR3 in DNA: TGTGCCAGCAGCTTAGTGTTCGGGGGCTCCTACGAGCAGTACTTC.